This T cell receptor (beta chain) comes out of a study of T cells after yellow fever vaccination. Study-wide results and limits: Although most clonotypes did not, a small share appeared in both CD4 and CD8 compartments. The study found a weaker secondary response that peaked faster, day 5 versus 15. Clones that expanded after primary vaccination mostly reappeared after the booster (96% CD4, 88% CD8).

The CDR3 runs 13 residues. The V gene lost 6 bases and the J gene lost 7 bases, with 12 bases spanning the gap. A word on this clonotype: Its specificity is unknown.

Template switching by 5'RACE produced TCR cDNA, adding a universal primer site and UMIs. Using its own MiXCR run on the 5' RACE reads, TCRdb lists one record per CDR3 protein. The sample lists roughly 500,000 distinct CDR3 sequences, 15% to 20% occurring once. The rearrangement links TRBV12-3 or TRBV12-4 to TRBJ1-4; D uncertain. The source of this sequence is a man younger than 45 who received the YFV17D yellow fever vaccine. Sequencing used PBMCs, obtained 15 days after the yellow fever booster vaccination. For the CDR3, the DNA is TGTGCCAGCAGCCCTAGTGTCGGTGAAAAACTGTTTTTT. This codes for CASSPSVGEKLFF.